These T cell receptor beta chains were read from a single sample in a study of cytomegalovirus exposure and HLA in healthy donors. Profiling relied on immunoSEQ multiplex PCR, and the TCRdb table lists in-frame clones only, not all of them. This sample carries about 93,000 clones, 70% to 85% of them seen once, and the ten largest clones take roughly 3.8%. The sequenced material came from PBMCs. The receptors stem from a man between 45 and 60 years old in good health and CMV-seronegative. Both conserved end residues are part of each CDR3. Fields, in order: D gene, J gene, CDR3 length, clone size, V gene, CDR3 protein, CDR3 DNA. D genes are given only for firm matches. The size entry is marked missing in some rows and otherwise reads once, few, many or a size class.

TRBD1 | TRBJ1-4 | 14 | - | TRBV19 | CASRTDRGSEKLFF | TGTGCCAGTAGGACCGACAGGGGGAGTGAAAAACTGTTTTTT
- | TRBJ2-3 | 16 | few | TRBV5-1 | CASSDPSGTSTDTQYF | TGCGCCAGCAGCGACCCCAGCGGAACTAGCACAGATACGCAGTATTTT
TRBD2 | TRBJ2-3 | 14 | - | TRBV5-4 | CASRRGGETDTQYF | TGTGCCAGCAGGAGGGGAGGGGAGACAGATACGCAGTATTTT
- | TRBJ1-1 | 14 | - | TRBV28 | CASSTQGRSTEAFF | TGTGCCAGCAGTACCCAGGGAAGAAGCACTGAAGCTTTCTTT
TRBD1 | TRBJ2-1 | 14 | - | TRBV9 | CASSVGGTENEQFF | TGTGCCAGCAGCGTAGGTGGGACAGAAAATGAGCAGTTCTTC
- | TRBJ2-5 | 14 | - | TRBV28 | CASGPGGRQETQYF | TGTGCCAGCGGCCCTGGGGGGAGACAAGAGACCCAGTACTTC
- | TRBJ1-1 | 12 | - | TRBV7-2 | CASSDPGTEAFF | TGTGCCAGCAGCGACCCCGGGACTGAAGCTTTCTTT
TRBD2 | TRBJ2-1 | 14 | - | TRBV10-1 | CASSAGLAGVEQFF | TGCGCCAGCAGCGCGGGACTAGCGGGAGTCGAGCAGTTCTTC
- | TRBJ1-5 | 13 | few | TRBV7-3 | CASSLDSLQPQHF | TGTGCCAGCAGCCTGGACAGTCTTCAGCCCCAGCATTTT
- | TRBJ1-5 | 13 | - | TRBV7-9 | CASSYGQNQPQHF | TGTGCCAGCAGCTATGGACAGAATCAGCCCCAGCATTTT
TRBD1 | TRBJ1-5 | 18 | - | TRBV6-4 | CASRDRGLSLRSNQPQHF | TGTGCCAGCAGGGACAGGGGGTTAAGTCTTCGTAGCAATCAGCCCCAGCATTTT
TRBD2 | TRBJ2-1 | 18 | - | TRBV7-9 | CASSSNPQAGGPRNEQFF | TGTGCCAGCAGCTCGAACCCACAAGCGGGAGGGCCAAGGAATGAGCAGTTCTTC
- | TRBJ2-6 | 18 | - | TRBV9 | CASSAFGTFPSGANVLTF | TGTGCCAGCAGCGCCTTCGGGACTTTCCCCTCTGGGGCCAACGTCCTGACTTTC
TRBD1 | TRBJ2-5 | 13 | - | TRBV29-1 | CSAKTGTQETQYF | TGCAGCGCTAAGACAGGGACCCAAGAGACCCAGTACTTC
- | TRBJ1-5 | 17 | once | TRBV6-1 | CASSEALLGRANQPQHF | TGTGCCAGCAGTGAAGCGCTTCTGGGCAGGGCAAATCAGCCCCAGCATTTT
- | TRBJ1-5 | 14 | - | TRBV28 | CASSLLRGTEPQHF | TGTGCCAGCAGTTTATTGCGGGGAACGGAGCCCCAGCATTTT
TRBD1 | TRBJ2-7 | 13 | - | TRBV18 | CASSADRGGEQYF | TGTGCCAGCTCAGCGGACAGGGGTGGCGAGCAGTACTTC
- | TRBJ2-5 | 13 | - | TRBV28 | CASRRTGQETQYF | TGTGCCAGCAGGCGGACGGGACAAGAGACCCAGTACTTC
- | TRBJ1-3 | 15 | few | TRBV18 | CASSPPSLSGNTIYF | TGTGCCAGCTCACCACCGTCTCTCTCTGGAAACACCATATATTTT
- | TRBJ2-7 | 13 | - | TRBV11-2 | CASSQGQVYEQYF | TGTGCCAGCAGTCAGGGACAAGTCTACGAGCAGTACTTC
TRBD2 | TRBJ2-7 | 15 | - | TRBV6-5 | CASSGGTSILYEQYF | TGTGCCAGCAGCGGCGGGACTAGCATTCTCTACGAGCAGTACTTC
TRBD1 | TRBJ1-2 | 16 | - | TRBV10-3 | CAISDGKTGGNYGYTF | TGTGCCATCAGTGACGGGAAGACAGGGGGTAACTATGGCTACACCTTC
TRBD1 | TRBJ1-2 | 15 | - | TRBV5-1 | CASRTLTGTNYGYTF | TGCGCCAGCAGGACCCTGACAGGGACTAACTATGGCTACACCTTC
TRBD1 | TRBJ2-3 | 16 | once | TRBV7-9 | CASSLLTTGGTDTQYF | TGTGCCAGCAGCTTACTTACGACAGGGGGCACAGATACGCAGTATTTT